What follows describes a single T cell receptor beta chain. What it binds is not known. At one boundary the junction diverges from the germline segment, which might be a read error. This record comes from a study of blood T cells in healthy people across ages. They isolated at least 6 million PBMCs from each sample. Primers used in a second PCR of roughly 7 to 12 cycles were a sample-barcoded 5' primer and a J-beta primer mix. One entry per CDR3 protein results from TCRdb running MiXCR on the 5' RACE reads. The table records roughly 680,000 distinct CDR3 sequences, approximately 49% of them present only once. Study-wide findings and caveats: Any conclusive comparison of naive versus antigen-experienced cells was prevented by using unsorted PBMCs. The long-lived group displayed more naive CD4+ cells, plus higher diversity, than the aged donors did.

This receptor was identified in a woman aged 55-69 years in good health. Material: blood.

In DNA, the CDR3 is TGTGCCAGCAGCTTAACACTCTCCTGCGAGCAGTACTTC. Protein product: CASSLTLSCEQYF. The V gene is TRBV7-3, the J gene TRBJ2-4; no reliable D call. The J call is in doubt because the DNA end fits TRBJ2-7 better. CDR3 length: 13 amino acids. Germline V gene data show CDR1 as SGHTA and CDR2 as FQGTGA.